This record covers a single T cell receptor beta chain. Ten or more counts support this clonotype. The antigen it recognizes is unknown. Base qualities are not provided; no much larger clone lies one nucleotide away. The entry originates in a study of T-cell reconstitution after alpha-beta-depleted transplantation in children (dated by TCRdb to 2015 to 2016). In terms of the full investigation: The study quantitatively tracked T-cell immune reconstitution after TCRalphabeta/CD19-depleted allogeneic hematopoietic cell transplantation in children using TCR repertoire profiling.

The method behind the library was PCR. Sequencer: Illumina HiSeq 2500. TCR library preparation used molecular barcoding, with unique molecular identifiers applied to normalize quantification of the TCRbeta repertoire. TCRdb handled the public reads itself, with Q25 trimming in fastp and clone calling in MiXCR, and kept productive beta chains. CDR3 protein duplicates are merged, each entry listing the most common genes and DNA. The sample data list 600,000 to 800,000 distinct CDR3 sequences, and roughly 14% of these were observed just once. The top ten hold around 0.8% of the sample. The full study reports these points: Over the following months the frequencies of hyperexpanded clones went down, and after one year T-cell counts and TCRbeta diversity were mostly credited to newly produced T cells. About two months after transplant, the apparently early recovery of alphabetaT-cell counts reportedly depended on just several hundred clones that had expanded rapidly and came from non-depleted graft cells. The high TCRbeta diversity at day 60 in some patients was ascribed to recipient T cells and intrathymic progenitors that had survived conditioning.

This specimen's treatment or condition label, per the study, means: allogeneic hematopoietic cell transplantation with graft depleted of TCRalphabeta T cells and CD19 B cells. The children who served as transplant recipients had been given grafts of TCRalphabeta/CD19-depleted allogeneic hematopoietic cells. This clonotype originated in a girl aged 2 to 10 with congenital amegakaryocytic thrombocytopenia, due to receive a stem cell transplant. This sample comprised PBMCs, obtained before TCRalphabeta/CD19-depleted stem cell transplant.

The sequenced DNA: TGTGCCAGCAGTTCAGGGGATCCTTACACTGAAGCTTTCTTT. Translated, it reads CASSSGDPYTEAFF. The chain couples TRBV27 to TRBJ1-1; TRBD1 could be the D gene, as 6 bases match. The cysteine opens and the phenylalanine closes a CDR3 of 14 amino acids. The entry retains the CDR3 DNA only, 42 bases that are in frame from base 1. V is cut by 4 bases and J by 3 bases, and the space between the germline ends is 12 bases. The germline V gene encodes CDR1 MNHEY and CDR2 SMNVEV (reference sequence).